What follows are 3 T cell receptor beta chains derived from one specimen sequenced in a study of blood T cell repertoires in COVID-19. The protocol was immunoSEQ multiplex PCR, while the TCRdb copy is restricted to in-frame clones and leaves out a portion. The data hold roughly 390,000 clones, with about 87% observed a single time. The specimen sequenced was peripheral blood. These TCRs come from a young woman with COVID-19, enrolled during active disease.

The chain is built from TRBV20-1 and TRBJ1-3; weak D call: TRBD1 (5 bases). CDR3 length: 13 residues. Germline assignment: CDR1 DFQATT and CDR2 SNEGSKA (reference sequence). V lost 3 bases, J lost 4 bases, and 10 bases lay in between. This chain's CDR3 is CSASGQGGNTIYF. CDR3 DNA: TGCAGTGCTAGTGGGCAGGGCGGAAACACCATATATTTT.

This sequence joins TRBV11-2 and TRBJ1-2; unclear D gene. The CDR3 sequence is 12 residues long. The germline V gene has CDR1 SGHAT and CDR2 FQNNGV. Trimming took off 1 base at V and 3 bases at J, with 3 bases between the two ends. The CDR3 DNA reads as TGTGCCAGCAGCTTAGGGCACTATGGCTACACCTTC. This sequence encodes CASSLGHYGYTF. Drawing the rest from reference TRBV11-2 and TRBJ1-2, the complete variable domain is EAGVAQSPRYKIIEKRQSVAFWCNPISGHATLYWYQQILGQGPKLLIQFQNNGVVDDSQLPKDRFSAERLKGVDSTLKIQPAKLEDSAVYLCASSLGHYGYTFGSGTRLTVV.

The V gene is TRBV20-1, the J gene TRBJ2-2; perhaps TRBD1 as D (5 bases). With 5 bases removed from V and 6 bases from J, the gap between germline ends came to 7 bases. The germline CDR1 and CDR2 sequences are DFQATT and SNEGSKA (reference sequence). The CDR3 is 11 residues long. The CDR3, as DNA: TGCAGTGCTCGGACATCCGGGGAGCTGTTTTTT. Protein sequence: CSARTSGELFF.